The T cell receptor beta chain described here comes from a study of blood T cell repertoires in COVID-19. Study at large: The United States, Italy and Spain provided the acute and convalescent COVID-19 samples. PBMCs, B-cell-depleted T cells, or T cells were the source of the cDNA or gDNA that made up the material.

In the original processing: By means of reference gene primer amplification, nucleated cell counts were estimated. Using immunoSEQ multiplex PCR, the repertoire was profiled, and TCRdb retains in-frame clones only, with some absent. V and J calls and clone size are as listed in that table; D and trimming were resolved from the DNA. Of under 200,000 clones listed, nearly 90% are singletons. The V gene's germline CDR1 is SGHVS and CDR2 FQNEAQ. V lost 5 bases and J 1 base, leaving 8 bases between the germline ends. This CDR3 is 13 amino acids long. The clonotype originates from a man aged 55 to 70 with active or convalescent COVID-19. Sequencing was carried out using peripheral blood. J is TRBJ1-1 and V is TRBV7-8; D may be TRBD1 (6 bases). The CDR3 sequence is CASSLRGNTEAFF. CDR3 sequence (DNA): TGTGCCAGCAGCCTCAGGGGGAACACTGAAGCTTTCTTT.